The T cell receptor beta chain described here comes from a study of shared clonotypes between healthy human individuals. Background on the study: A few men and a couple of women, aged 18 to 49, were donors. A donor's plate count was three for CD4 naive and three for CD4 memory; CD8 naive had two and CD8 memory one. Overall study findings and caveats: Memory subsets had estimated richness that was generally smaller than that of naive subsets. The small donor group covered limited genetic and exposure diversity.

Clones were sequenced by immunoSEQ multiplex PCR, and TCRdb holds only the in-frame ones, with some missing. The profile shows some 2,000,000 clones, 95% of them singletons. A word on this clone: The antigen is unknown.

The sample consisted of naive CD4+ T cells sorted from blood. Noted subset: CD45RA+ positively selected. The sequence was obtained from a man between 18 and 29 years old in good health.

CDR3 sequence (DNA): TGTGCCAGCATCCCGGACGGGGAGACCCAGTACTTC. Translation: CASIPDGETQYF. V gene TRBV2 combines with J gene TRBJ2-5; D remains ambiguous. Trimming removed 7 bases from V and 5 bases from J, with 11 bases in between. Germline V gene sequence: CDR1 SNHLY, CDR2 FYNNEI. The CDR3 runs to 12 residues.